This T cell receptor (beta chain) was observed in a study of T cells in Graves' hyperthyroidism and ophthalmopathy. Uncontrolled infection, other autoimmune disease, pregnancy or lactation excluded patients. Using approximately 10 ml of fresh peripheral blood, PBMCs were prepared. The study's findings and limits: Prediction of ophthalmopathy progression came a median around 6.5 months pre-onset. Most expanded thyroid clonotypes above 0.001 recurred in blood.

The CDR3 covers 14 residues. Germline loops: CDR1 DFQATT, CDR2 SNEGSKA (reference sequence). The V and J ends lost 3 bases and 6 bases respectively, with 15 bases between them. Amplified TCR beta CDR3 regions came from RNA transcripts. Researchers ran a first-round RT-PCR on the TCR CDR3 using the HTBI primer set. TCRdb ran MiXCR on the multiplex PCR reads and lists one entry per CDR3 protein. The sample carries 350,000 to 400,000 distinct CDR3 sequences, 14% to 15% recorded once. On this clonotype itself: Its antigen is undetermined.

The sample comprised blood. This sequence was found in a woman aged 30 to 39 with Graves' hyperthyroidism. V gene TRBV20-1 combines with J gene TRBJ2-4; D possibly corresponds to TRBD2 (6 bases). In DNA, the CDR3 is TGCAGTGCTAGTGGCGGGGCGAGGGTAAACATTCAGTACTTC. Encoded protein: CSASGGARVNIQYF.